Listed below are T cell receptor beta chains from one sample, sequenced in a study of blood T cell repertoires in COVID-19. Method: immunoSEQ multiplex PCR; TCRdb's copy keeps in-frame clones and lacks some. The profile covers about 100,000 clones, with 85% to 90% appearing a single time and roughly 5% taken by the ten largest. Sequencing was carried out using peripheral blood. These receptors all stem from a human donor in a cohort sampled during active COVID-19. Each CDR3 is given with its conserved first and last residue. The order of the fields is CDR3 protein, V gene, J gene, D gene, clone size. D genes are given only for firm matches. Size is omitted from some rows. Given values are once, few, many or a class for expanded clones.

CDR3aa: CASSLTEGPSQPQHF
v_gene: TRBV5-1
j_gene: TRBJ1-5
d_gene: -
abundance: few

CDR3aa: CASSDAIGGYTEAFF
v_gene: TRBV7-9
j_gene: TRBJ1-1
d_gene: -
abundance: once

CDR3aa: CASSFTRLGQETQYF
v_gene: TRBV28
j_gene: TRBJ2-5
d_gene: -
abundance: -

CDR3aa: CASSLAPGQRPNEQFF
v_gene: TRBV5-1
j_gene: TRBJ2-1
d_gene: TRBD1
abundance: -

CDR3aa: CAISHQEEGSSPLHF
v_gene: TRBV10-3
j_gene: TRBJ1-6
d_gene: -
abundance: -

CDR3aa: CASSSIRLAGMGEQYF
v_gene: TRBV6-2/TRBV6-3
j_gene: TRBJ2-7
d_gene: TRBD2
abundance: -

CDR3aa: CASSTRDSEAFF
v_gene: TRBV11-3
j_gene: TRBJ1-1
d_gene: TRBD1
abundance: -

CDR3aa: CASRLTGAGGYTF
v_gene: TRBV6-5
j_gene: TRBJ1-2
d_gene: TRBD1
abundance: -

CDR3aa: CASSFTQGAGYGYTF
v_gene: TRBV7-9
j_gene: TRBJ1-2
d_gene: TRBD1
abundance: -

CDR3aa: CASSHRGHDMNTEAFF
v_gene: TRBV4-3
j_gene: TRBJ1-1
d_gene: -
abundance: -

CDR3aa: CASSLGGEELNTEAFF
v_gene: TRBV5-4
j_gene: TRBJ1-1
d_gene: -
abundance: once

CDR3aa: CASSLALLGTANTEAFF
v_gene: TRBV7-6
j_gene: TRBJ1-1
d_gene: TRBD1
abundance: once

CDR3aa: CASSQEALLQPQHF
v_gene: TRBV4-3
j_gene: TRBJ1-5
d_gene: -
abundance: -

CDR3aa: CASQGRGPDGYTF
v_gene: TRBV25-1
j_gene: TRBJ1-2
d_gene: -
abundance: -

CDR3aa: CASSVGGAEGRDEQYF
v_gene: TRBV9
j_gene: TRBJ2-7
d_gene: -
abundance: -

CDR3aa: CASSPSRGPNQPQHF
v_gene: TRBV7-2
j_gene: TRBJ1-5
d_gene: TRBD1
abundance: -

CDR3aa: CASSPTGVRNIQYF
v_gene: TRBV19
j_gene: TRBJ2-4
d_gene: TRBD1
abundance: -